These T cell receptor beta chains were read from a single sample in a study of T cell changes during pregnancy in multiple sclerosis. The assay was immunoSEQ multiplex PCR, and TCRdb's table has in-frame clones only and misses some. Among around 75,000 clones, 80% to 90% were seen once, and the ten largest hold approximately 1%. The material sequenced was peripheral blood, taken in the first trimester of pregnancy. Source of these receptors: a female donor in good health, enrolled as a control in a pregnancy study. Both conserved end residues are part of each CDR3. D genes are given only for firm matches. Clone size is shown for a subset of rows, as once, few, many or a class of expanded clone.

size: NA
D: TRBD2
V: TRBV5-1
J: TRBJ2-1
CDR3: CASSLGLAGAGEQFF
DNA: TGCGCCAGCAGCTTAGGGCTAGCGGGGGCCGGGGAGCAGTTCTTC

size: NA
D: TRBD2
V: TRBV5-1
J: TRBJ2-5
CDR3: CASSSPGLAGGPRKETQYF
DNA: TGCGCCAGCAGCTCGCCAGGACTAGCGGGGGGGCCCCGAAAAGAGACCCAGTACTTC

size: NA
D: NA
V: TRBV7-9
J: TRBJ1-2
CDR3: CASSLLGSGTLYGYTF
DNA: TGTGCCAGCAGCTTACTAGGGAGTGGAACCCTCTATGGCTACACCTTC

size: NA
D: TRBD2
V: TRBV30
J: TRBJ2-7
CDR3: CAWSPGLGAYEQYF
DNA: TGTGCCTGGAGTCCGGGACTAGGGGCCTACGAGCAGTACTTC

size: NA
D: TRBD1
V: TRBV6-5
J: TRBJ2-7
CDR3: CASSTRGDSAYEQYF
DNA: TGTGCCAGCAGTACCCGAGGGGACAGTGCCTACGAGCAGTACTTC

size: NA
D: TRBD2
V: TRBV2
J: TRBJ2-2
CDR3: CASRRLAGGPNTGELFF
DNA: TGTGCCAGCAGAAGACTAGCGGGAGGACCGAACACCGGGGAGCTGTTTTTT

size: NA
D: NA
V: TRBV28
J: TRBJ2-3
CDR3: CASSPSQKDTQYF
DNA: TGTGCCAGCAGTCCTTCTCAGAAAGATACGCAGTATTTT

size: NA
D: NA
V: TRBV19
J: TRBJ1-2
CDR3: CASESSGAGSYTF
DNA: TGTGCCAGTGAGTCTAGTGGGGCAGGGAGCTACACCTTC

size: few
D: NA
V: TRBV5-1
J: TRBJ1-1
CDR3: CASSLVSQGLNTEAFF
DNA: TGCGCCAGCAGCTTGGTGTCTCAGGGGCTGAACACTGAAGCTTTCTTT

size: NA
D: TRBD1
V: TRBV5-1
J: TRBJ2-7
CDR3: CASSLDRGRGEQYF
DNA: TGCGCCAGCAGCTTGGACAGGGGGAGAGGTGAGCAGTACTTC

size: NA
D: TRBD1
V: TRBV28
J: TRBJ2-2
CDR3: CASIPTGTGNTGELFF
DNA: TGTGCCAGCATTCCTACCGGGACAGGGAACACCGGGGAGCTGTTTTTT

size: NA
D: TRBD2
V: TRBV7-7
J: TRBJ2-5
CDR3: CASSRGAGGPQETQYF
DNA: TGTGCCAGCAGCAGAGGAGCGGGGGGACCCCAAGAGACCCAGTACTTC

size: few
D: NA
V: TRBV28
J: TRBJ1-1
CDR3: CASSLRYTEAFF
DNA: TGTGCCAGCAGTTTGCGGTACACTGAAGCTTTCTTT

size: NA
D: NA
V: TRBV15
J: TRBJ1-2
CDR3: CATSRERKGNYGYTF
DNA: TGTGCCACCAGCAGAGAGAGGAAGGGGAACTATGGCTACACCTTC

size: NA
D: NA
V: TRBV11-2
J: TRBJ2-7
CDR3: CASSEVSYEQYF
DNA: TGTGCCAGCAGCGAGGTATCCTACGAGCAGTACTTC

size: NA
D: TRBD1
V: TRBV15
J: TRBJ1-2
CDR3: CATSDLRDRGPNYGYTF
DNA: TGTGCCACCAGCGACCTCCGGGACAGGGGACCAAACTATGGCTACACCTTC

size: NA
D: NA
V: TRBV27
J: TRBJ1-1
CDR3: CASSTQANTEAFF
DNA: TGTGCCAGCAGTACACAGGCCAACACTGAAGCTTTCTTT

size: NA
D: TRBD1
V: TRBV5-1
J: TRBJ2-2
CDR3: CASSFSQGTGELFF
DNA: TGCGCCAGCAGCTTTTCACAGGGGACCGGGGAGCTGTTTTTT

size: NA
D: TRBD2
V: TRBV6-5
J: TRBJ2-3
CDR3: CASSTSAGGVNTQYF
DNA: TGTGCCAGCAGTACGAGTGCGGGAGGGGTTAATACGCAGTATTTT

size: NA
D: NA
V: TRBV6-1
J: TRBJ1-4
CDR3: CASGGGSGNEKLFF
DNA: TGTGCCAGCGGGGGGGGCAGTGGTAATGAAAAACTGTTTTTT

size: NA
D: TRBD1
V: TRBV19
J: TRBJ1-4
CDR3: CASSTPDRVNEKLFF
DNA: TGTGCCAGTAGTACCCCGGACAGGGTTAATGAAAAACTGTTTTTT

size: NA
D: NA
V: TRBV2
J: TRBJ2-7
CDR3: CASSRTGKPEQYF
DNA: TGTGCCAGCAGTCGGACGGGGAAGCCCGAGCAGTACTTC

size: once
D: NA
V: TRBV15
J: TRBJ1-2
CDR3: CATSREVLGGANYGYTF
DNA: TGTGCCACCAGCAGAGAGGTTTTAGGGGGAGCTAACTATGGCTACACCTTC

size: NA
D: NA
V: TRBV7-2
J: TRBJ1-6
CDR3: CASSLGPGDSPLHF
DNA: TGTGCCAGCAGCTTAGGACCAGGGGATTCACCCCTCCACTTT

size: once
D: TRBD2
V: TRBV5-1
J: TRBJ2-3
CDR3: CASSLTSSPSTDTQYF
DNA: TGCGCCAGCAGCCTGACTAGCTCTCCTAGCACAGATACGCAGTATTTT

size: NA
D: NA
V: TRBV7-9
J: TRBJ2-7
CDR3: CASSLPGGPYEQYF
DNA: TGTGCCAGCAGCTTACCAGGGGGGCCCTACGAGCAGTACTTC

size: NA
D: TRBD1
V: TRBV18
J: TRBJ1-1
CDR3: CASSSWDRGFNTEAFF
DNA: TGTGCCAGCTCATCCTGGGACAGGGGCTTCAACACTGAAGCTTTCTTT

size: once
D: TRBD1
V: TRBV30
J: TRBJ2-7
CDR3: CAWSPGQGSEQYF
DNA: TGTGCCTGGAGTCCGGGACAGGGGTCCGAGCAGTACTTC

size: NA
D: NA
V: TRBV27
J: TRBJ2-5
CDR3: CASSLSRRETQYF
DNA: TGTGCCAGCAGTTTATCAAGGCGGGAGACCCAGTACTTC

size: once
D: TRBD2
V: TRBV6-5
J: TRBJ2-7
CDR3: CASSLGGGVQYF
DNA: TGTGCCAGCAGCCTTGGCGGGGGAGTGCAGTACTTC

size: NA
D: NA
V: TRBV18
J: TRBJ1-3
CDR3: CASSPSLQAQRRNTIYF
DNA: TGTGCCAGCTCACCAAGTCTCCAGGCTCAAAGGAGAAACACCATATATTTT

size: NA
D: TRBD2
V: TRBV19
J: TRBJ2-1
CDR3: CASKAGAYNEQFF
DNA: TGTGCCAGTAAAGCGGGAGCGTACAATGAGCAGTTCTTC

size: few
D: TRBD2
V: TRBV6-5
J: TRBJ2-3
CDR3: CASSYPSGGADTQYF
DNA: TGTGCCAGCAGTTACCCTAGCGGGGGGGCTGATACGCAGTATTTT

size: NA
D: TRBD1
V: TRBV4-3
J: TRBJ1-4
CDR3: CASSLGPPDRENEKLFF
DNA: TGCGCCAGCAGCCTAGGCCCGCCGGACAGGGAAAATGAAAAACTGTTTTTT

size: NA
D: TRBD1
V: TRBV5-1
J: TRBJ1-4
CDR3: CASSTQGPNEKLFF
DNA: TGCGCCAGCAGCACACAGGGGCCTAATGAAAAACTGTTTTTT

size: NA
D: NA
V: TRBV27
J: TRBJ1-4
CDR3: CASGMRQNEKLFF
DNA: TGTGCCAGCGGAATGAGGCAGAATGAAAAACTGTTTTTT

size: NA
D: NA
V: TRBV25-1
J: TRBJ1-1
CDR3: CASSDETGPNTEAFF
DNA: TGTGCCAGCAGTGACGAGACAGGACCGAACACTGAAGCTTTCTTT

size: NA
D: TRBD1
V: TRBV19
J: TRBJ2-1
CDR3: CASSRYRGYNEQFF
DNA: TGTGCCAGTAGTCGATACAGGGGATACAATGAGCAGTTCTTC

size: NA
D: TRBD1
V: TRBV27
J: TRBJ1-2
CDR3: CASSFGDRTRYYGYTF
DNA: TGTGCCAGCAGTTTCGGGGACAGGACCCGCTACTATGGCTACACCTTC

size: NA
D: TRBD1
V: TRBV27
J: TRBJ1-3
CDR3: CASSQKTGVGNTIYF
DNA: TGTGCCAGCAGCCAAAAGACAGGGGTTGGAAACACCATATATTTT